Following are 13 T cell receptor beta chains from one sample sequenced in a study of blood T cells in healthy people across ages. For the second PCR, which ran for about 7 to 11 cycles, a sample-barcoded 5' primer and a J-beta primer mix were used. MiXCR, run by TCRdb on the 5' RACE reads, gives a single entry per CDR3 protein. Of about 670,000 distinct CDR3 sequences listed, over 40% are singletons. Sequences were obtained from blood. These receptors all come from a man older than 75 in good health.

The chain links TRBV7-3 to TRBJ1-2; D may be TRBD1 (5 bases). Per germline, CDR1 SGHTA and CDR2 FQGTGA. The CDR3 sequence is 15 residues long. V lost 5 bases and J 7 bases, leaving 20 bases between the germline ends. CDR3: CASSPDAGTLSGYTF. The CDR3 region has the DNA TGTGCCAGCAGCCCAGACGCCGGGACCCTATCTGGCTACACCTTC.

The V call is TRBV5-1, the J call TRBJ2-7; D not certain. V shed 0 bases and J shed 5 bases, with 6 bases lying between them. Germline V CDR1 and CDR2: SGHRS, YFSETQ. The CDR3 is 12 residues long. This chain's CDR3 is CASSLDNHEQYF. The CDR3 coding sequence is TGCGCCAGCAGCTTGGACAACCACGAGCAGTACTTC.

V is TRBV6-2 or TRBV6-3 and J is TRBJ1-5; D possibly corresponds to TRBD1 (5 bases). CDR3 length: 14 residues. Germline V CDR1 and CDR2: MNHEY, SVGEGT. V was clipped by 7 bases and J by 3 bases, with 13 bases between them. CDR3 sequence: CASKAGGFNQPQHF. The CDR3, as DNA: TGTGCCAGCAAAGCGGGGGGATTCAATCAGCCCCAGCATTTT.

This clonotype showed up many times. V is TRBV7-2 and J is TRBJ2-2; 8 bases agree with TRBD1. V shed 9 bases, J shed 7 bases, and the junction held 10 bases outside the gene matches. Germline loops: CDR1 SGHTA, CDR2 FQGNSA. The CDR3 sequence is 14 residues long. CDR3 amino acids: CASRTGSEVGELFF. The CDR3, as DNA: TGTGCCAGTCGGACAGGGTCCGAGGTCGGGGAGCTGTTTTTT.

The chain is built from TRBV27 and TRBJ1-2; 9 nucleotides line up with TRBD1. The CDR3 is made up of 13 amino acids. The junction had 12 bases not matched to a gene; V was cut back by 6 bases and J by 13 bases. Germline V gives CDR1 MNHEY, CDR2 SMNVEV (reference sequence). CDR3 residues: CASSGTGTGSCTF. The CDR3 DNA is TGTGCCAGCAGCGGCACCGGGACAGGGAGCTGCACCTTC.

The rearrangement joins TRBV6-1 to TRBJ1-5; D ambiguous. Trimming pared 4 bases from V and 0 bases from J, leaving 10 bases between. CDR1 MNHNS and CDR2 SASEGT come from the germline V gene. This CDR3 contains 15 residues. CDR3 DNA sequence: TGTGCCAGCAGTGCGGACGGATATAGCAATCAGCCCCAGCATTTT. Its translation is CASSADGYSNQPQHF.

A few counts support this clonotype. The rearrangement links TRBV24-1 to TRBJ2-7, with 9 nucleotides matching TRBD1. In germline, CDR1 is KGHDR, CDR2 SFDVKD. The junction had 4 bases not matched to a gene; V was cut back by 4 bases and J by 1 base. The CDR3 covers 15 residues. This CDR3 is CATSEAGTGSYEQYF. CDR3 bases: TGTGCCACCAGTGAAGCCGGGACAGGGTCCTACGAGCAGTACTTC.

This clonotype has at least ten counts. The chain is built from TRBV5-1 and TRBJ2-7; D could derive from TRBD1 or TRBD2 (5 bases each). Germline V gives CDR1 SGHRS, CDR2 YFSETQ. This CDR3 is 14 amino acids long. V gave up 4 bases and J gave up 5 bases, with 16 bases separating them. The CDR3 DNA reads as TGCGCCAGCAGCCTCCGGGACCTAATAGACGAGCAGTACTTC. Translating it yields CASSLRDLIDEQYF.

This clonotype has just a few counts. The rearrangement links TRBV6-2 or TRBV6-3 to TRBJ1-2; TRBD1 matches 9 bases. The CDR3 sequence is 13 residues long. The ends lost 2 bases at V and 13 bases at J; junction bases unmatched: 8. The germline V gene encodes CDR1 MNHEY and CDR2 SVGEGT. The CDR3: CASSYLTGGGATF. The CDR3 bases are TGTGCCAGCAGTTACCTGACAGGGGGAGGTGCCACCTTC.

J is TRBJ2-7 and V is TRBV7-6; 9 nucleotides agree with TRBD2. The CDR3 length is 18 residues. The junction had 10 bases not matched to a gene; V was cut back by 1 base and J by 0 bases. Germline V gene data show CDR1 as SGHVS and CDR2 as FNYEAQ. The CDR3 DNA sequence: TGTGCCAGCAGCTTAGGGGTCGGCGGGGGGGGGAGCTCCTACGAGCAGTACTTC. Protein product: CASSLGVGGGGSSYEQYF.

Worth noting for this clonotype: Given a much more abundant clone one base away, this may be a read error. The V gene is TRBV5-8, the J gene TRBJ2-5; D remains ambiguous. Deletions cut 4 bases from V and 2 bases from J, with 9 bases between. The CDR3 covers 13 residues. The V gene's germline CDR1 is SGHTS and CDR2 YDEGEE. As DNA, the CDR3 is TGTGCCAGCAGCGTGGTACAGCAAGAGACCCAGTACTTC. Translation gives CASSVVQQETQYF.

V and J are TRBV14 and TRBJ2-1; possibly TRBD1 for D (5 bases). This CDR3 is 13 amino acids long. Trimming stripped 0 bases from V and 12 bases from J, with 12 bases between. CDR1 is SGHDN and CDR2 is FVKESK in the germline V gene. The CDR3 protein is CASSQDLDKVQFF. The CDR3 DNA sequence: TGTGCCAGCAGCCAAGATTTGGACAAAGTGCAGTTCTTC.

This clonotype was counted only a few times. The chain recombines TRBV25-1 with TRBJ1-1; possible D gene TRBD1, 6 bases. V lost 2 bases and J lost 6, with 13 bases in between. The germline CDR1 and CDR2 sequences are MGHDK and SYGVNS. This CDR3 has 14 amino acids. The CDR3 sequence is CASSETGWSAEAFF. The CDR3 DNA reads TGTGCCAGCAGTGAAACAGGGTGGTCGGCTGAAGCTTTCTTT.